This paragraph covers one T cell receptor (beta chain) sequence. Its cognate antigen is unknown. V lost 3 bases and J lost 2; bases outside the gene matches: 14. Germline loops: CDR1 SEHNR, CDR2 FQNEAQ (reference sequence). The CDR3 has 19 amino acids. The data derive from a study of shared clonotypes between healthy human individuals. Study observations and caveats: Sampling covered nothing but blood. Tissue TCR repertoires likely differ from those found in blood.

Assay used: immunoSEQ multiplex PCR; TCRdb lists only in-frame clones, some missing. There are some 1,600,000 clones in the sample; approximately 98% occur only once, and roughly 0.45% lies in the top ten. This receptor was identified in a young man in good health. This chain joins TRBV7-9 and TRBJ2-5, with 11 bases matching TRBD2. The sequencing sample was made of naive CD4+ T cells sorted from blood. This sample's subset: CD45RA+ positively selected. The CDR3 DNA follows: TGTGCCAGCAGCTTTCCCAGCCCCCCGGGACTAGCGGCACAAGAGACCCAGTACTTC. As protein: CASSFPSPPGLAAQETQYF. Supplemented by reference TRBV7-9 and TRBJ2-5, the full variable domain reads DTGVSQNPRHKITKRGQNVTFRCDPISEHNRLYWYRQTLGQGPEFLTYFQNEAQLEKSRLLSDRFSAERPKGSFSTLEIQRTEQGDSAMYLCASSFPSPPGLAAQETQYFGPGTRLLVL.